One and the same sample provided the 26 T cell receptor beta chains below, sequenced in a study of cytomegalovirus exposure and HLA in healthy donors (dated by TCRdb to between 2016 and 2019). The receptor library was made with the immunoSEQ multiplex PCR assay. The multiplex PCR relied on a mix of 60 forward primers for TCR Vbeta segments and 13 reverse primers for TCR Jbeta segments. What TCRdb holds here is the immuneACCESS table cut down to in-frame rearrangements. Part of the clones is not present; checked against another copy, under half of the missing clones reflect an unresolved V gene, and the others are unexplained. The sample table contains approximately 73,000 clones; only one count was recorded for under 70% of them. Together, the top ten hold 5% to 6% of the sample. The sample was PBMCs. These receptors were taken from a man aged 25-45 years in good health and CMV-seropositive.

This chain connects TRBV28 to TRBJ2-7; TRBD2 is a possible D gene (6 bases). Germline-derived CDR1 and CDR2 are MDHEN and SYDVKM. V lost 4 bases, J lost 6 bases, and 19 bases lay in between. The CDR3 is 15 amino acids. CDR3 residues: CASSWGRSVGGEQYF. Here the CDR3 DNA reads TGTGCCAGCAGTTGGGGCCGATCTGTGGGGGGCGAGCAGTACTTC. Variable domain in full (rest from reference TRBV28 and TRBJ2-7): DVKVTQSSRYLVKRTGEKVFLECVQDMDHENMFWYRQDPGLGLRLIYFSYDVKMKEKGDIPEGYSVSREKKERFSLILESASTNQTSMYLCASSWGRSVGGEQYFGPGTRLTVT.

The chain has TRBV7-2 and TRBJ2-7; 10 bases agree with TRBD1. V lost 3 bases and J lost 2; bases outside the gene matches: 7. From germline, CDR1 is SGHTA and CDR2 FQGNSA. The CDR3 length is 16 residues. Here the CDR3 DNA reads TGTGCCAGCAGCTTCCAGCCGGGACAGGGGCCCTACGAGCAGTACTTC. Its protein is CASSFQPGQGPYEQYF.

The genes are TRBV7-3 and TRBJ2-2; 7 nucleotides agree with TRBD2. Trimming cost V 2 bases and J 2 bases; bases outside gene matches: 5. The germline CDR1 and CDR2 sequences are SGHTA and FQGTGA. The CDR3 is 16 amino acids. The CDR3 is CASSLGDYLNTGELFF. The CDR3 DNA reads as TGTGCCAGCAGCTTAGGGGACTACCTTAACACCGGGGAGCTGTTTTTT.

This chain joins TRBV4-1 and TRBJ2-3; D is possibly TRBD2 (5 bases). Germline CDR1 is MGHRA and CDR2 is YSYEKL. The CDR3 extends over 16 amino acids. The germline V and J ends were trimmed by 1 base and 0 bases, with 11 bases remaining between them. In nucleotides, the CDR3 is TGCGCCAGCAGCCAAGTGGAGGCACCCAGCACAGATACGCAGTATTTT. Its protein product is CASSQVEAPSTDTQYF.

Written as DNA, the CDR3 is TGCAGCGTTGACCTCACGACTAGTTCCGGAAATGAGCAGTTCTTC. Translated, it gives CSVDLTTSSGNEQFF. The rearrangement uses TRBV29-1 and TRBJ2-1; D possibly corresponds to TRBD2 (6 bases). The CDR3 has 15 residues. Trimming pared 3 bases from V and 7 bases from J, leaving 19 bases between. Germline V gives CDR1 SQVTM, CDR2 ANQGSEA.

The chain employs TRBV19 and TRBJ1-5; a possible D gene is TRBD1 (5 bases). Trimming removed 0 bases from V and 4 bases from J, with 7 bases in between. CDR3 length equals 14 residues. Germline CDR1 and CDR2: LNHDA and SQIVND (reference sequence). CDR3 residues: CASSIEPGNQPQHF. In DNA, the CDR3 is TGTGCCAGTAGTATAGAACCAGGGAATCAGCCCCAGCATTTT.

CDR3 DNA sequence: TGTGCCAGCAGCTGGACAGGGGGTCAGCCCCAGCATTTT. This translates into CASSWTGGQPQHF. This rearrangement joins TRBV5-5 to TRBJ1-5; TRBD1 matches at 10 bases. V shed 3 bases, J shed 6 bases, and the junction held 0 bases outside the gene matches. The CDR3 is made up of 13 amino acids. CDR1 is SGHKS and CDR2 is YYEKEE in the germline V gene (reference sequence).

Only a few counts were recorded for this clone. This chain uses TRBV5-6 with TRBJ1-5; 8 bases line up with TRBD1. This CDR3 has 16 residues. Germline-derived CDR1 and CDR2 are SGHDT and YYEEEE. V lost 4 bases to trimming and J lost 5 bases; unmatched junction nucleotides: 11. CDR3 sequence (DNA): TGTGCCAGCAGCCTAGACAGGGGCCTGATTCATCAGCCCCAGCATTTT. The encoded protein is CASSLDRGLIHQPQHF.

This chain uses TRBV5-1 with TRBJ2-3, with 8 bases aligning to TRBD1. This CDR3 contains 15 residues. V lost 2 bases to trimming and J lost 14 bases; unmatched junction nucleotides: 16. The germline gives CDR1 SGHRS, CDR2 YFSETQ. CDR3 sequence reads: CASSFGAGRDDRGYF. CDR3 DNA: TGCGCCAGCAGCTTCGGGGCCGGGCGAGACGACAGGGGGTATTTT.

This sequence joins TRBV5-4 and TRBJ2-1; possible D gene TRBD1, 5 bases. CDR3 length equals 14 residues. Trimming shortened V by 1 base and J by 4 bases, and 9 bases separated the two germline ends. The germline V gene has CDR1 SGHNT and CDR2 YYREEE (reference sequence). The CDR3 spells CASSLSQGYNEQFF. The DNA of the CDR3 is TGTGCCAGCAGCTTGAGCCAGGGTTACAATGAGCAGTTCTTC. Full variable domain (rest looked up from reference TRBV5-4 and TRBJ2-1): ETGVTQSPTHLIKTRGQQVTLRCSSQSGHNTVSWYQQALGQGPQFIFQYYREEENGRGNFPPRFSGLQFPNYSSELNVNALELDDSALYLCASSLSQGYNEQFFGPGTRLTVL.

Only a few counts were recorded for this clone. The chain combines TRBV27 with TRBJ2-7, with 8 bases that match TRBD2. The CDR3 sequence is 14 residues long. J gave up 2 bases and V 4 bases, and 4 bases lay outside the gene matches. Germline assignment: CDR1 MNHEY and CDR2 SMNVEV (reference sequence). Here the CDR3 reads CASSWTSSPYEQYF. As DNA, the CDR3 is TGTGCCAGCAGTTGGACTAGCTCCCCCTACGAGCAGTACTTC.

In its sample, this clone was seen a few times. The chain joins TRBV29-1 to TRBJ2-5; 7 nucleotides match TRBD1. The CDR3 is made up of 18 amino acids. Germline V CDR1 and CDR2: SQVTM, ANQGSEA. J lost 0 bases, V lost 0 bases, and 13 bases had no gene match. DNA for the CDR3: TGCAGCGTTGAAGAGGCCCCCGCGACAGGGCCGAACCAAGAGACCCAGTACTTC. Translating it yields CSVEEAPATGPNQETQYF.

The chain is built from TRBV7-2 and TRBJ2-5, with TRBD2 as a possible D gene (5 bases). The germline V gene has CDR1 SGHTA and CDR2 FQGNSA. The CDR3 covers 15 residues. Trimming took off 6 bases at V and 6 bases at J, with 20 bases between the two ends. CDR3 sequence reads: CASSLPSSYGQTQYF. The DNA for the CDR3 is TGTGCCAGCAGTCTACCCTCTAGCTACGGGCAGACCCAGTACTTC.

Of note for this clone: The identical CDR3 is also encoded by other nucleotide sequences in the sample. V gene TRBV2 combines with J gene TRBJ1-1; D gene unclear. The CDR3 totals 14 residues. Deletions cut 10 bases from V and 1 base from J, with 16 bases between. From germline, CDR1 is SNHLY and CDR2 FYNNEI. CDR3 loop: CATQAGNRNTEAFF. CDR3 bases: TGTGCCACCCAGGCAGGAAACCGGAACACTGAAGCTTTCTTT. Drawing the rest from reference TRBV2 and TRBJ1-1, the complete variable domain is EPEVTQTPSHQVTQMGQEVILRCVPISNHLYFYWYRQILGQKVEFLVSFYNNEISEKSEIFDDQFSVERPDGSNFTLKIRSTKLEDSAMYFCATQAGNRNTEAFFGQGTRLTVV.

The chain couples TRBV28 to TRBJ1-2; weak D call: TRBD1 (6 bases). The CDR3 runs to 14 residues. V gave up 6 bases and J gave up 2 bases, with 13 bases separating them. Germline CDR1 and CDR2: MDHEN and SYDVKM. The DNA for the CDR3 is TGTGCCAGCAGGGCACAGGGAACCAACTATGGCTACACCTTC. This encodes CASRAQGTNYGYTF.

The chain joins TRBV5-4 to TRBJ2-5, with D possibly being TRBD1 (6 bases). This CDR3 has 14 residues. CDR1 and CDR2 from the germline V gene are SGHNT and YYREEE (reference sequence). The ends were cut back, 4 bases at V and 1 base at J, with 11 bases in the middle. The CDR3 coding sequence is TGTGCCAGCAGCCGGACAGACAGCCAAGAGACCCAGTACTTC. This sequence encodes CASSRTDSQETQYF.

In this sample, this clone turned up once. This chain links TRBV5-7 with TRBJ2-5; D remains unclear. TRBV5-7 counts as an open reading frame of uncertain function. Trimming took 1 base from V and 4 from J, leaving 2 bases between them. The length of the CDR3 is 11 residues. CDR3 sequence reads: CASSLLETQYF. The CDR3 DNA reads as TGTGCCAGCAGCTTGCTAGAGACCCAGTACTTC.

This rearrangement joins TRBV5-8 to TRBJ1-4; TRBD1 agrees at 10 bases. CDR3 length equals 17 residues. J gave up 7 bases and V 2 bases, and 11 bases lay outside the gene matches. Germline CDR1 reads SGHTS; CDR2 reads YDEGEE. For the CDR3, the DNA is TGTGCCAGCAGCTTTGACAGGGGGCTGGTGTTCGGTGAAAAACTGTTTTTT. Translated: CASSFDRGLVFGEKLFF.

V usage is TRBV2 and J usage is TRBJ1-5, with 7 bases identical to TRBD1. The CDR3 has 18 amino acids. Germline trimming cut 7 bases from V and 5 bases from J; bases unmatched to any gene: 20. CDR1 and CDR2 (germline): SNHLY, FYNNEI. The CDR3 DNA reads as TGTGCCAGCAATCTTCGTGCAGGGGGTTTATTGAGGGATCAGCCCCAGCATTTT. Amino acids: CASNLRAGGLLRDQPQHF. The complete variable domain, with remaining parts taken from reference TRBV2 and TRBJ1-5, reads EPEVTQTPSHQVTQMGQEVILRCVPISNHLYFYWYRQILGQKVEFLVSFYNNEISEKSEIFDDQFSVERPDGSNFTLKIRSTKLEDSAMYFCASNLRAGGLLRDQPQHFGDGTRLSIL.

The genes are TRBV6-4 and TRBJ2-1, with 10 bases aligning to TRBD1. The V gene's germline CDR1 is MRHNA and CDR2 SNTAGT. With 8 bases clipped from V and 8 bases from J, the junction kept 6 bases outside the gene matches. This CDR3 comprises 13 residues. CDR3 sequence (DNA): TGTGCCAGCTCCGGGACAGGGGACCATGAGCAGTTCTTC. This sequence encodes CASSGTGDHEQFF.

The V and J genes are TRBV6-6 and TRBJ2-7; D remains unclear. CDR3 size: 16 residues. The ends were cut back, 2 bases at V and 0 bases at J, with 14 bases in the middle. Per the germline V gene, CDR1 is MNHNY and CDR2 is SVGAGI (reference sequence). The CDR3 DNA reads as TGTGCCAGCAGTTACCCGTGGGCCAAAACCTCCTACGAGCAGTACTTC. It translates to CASSYPWAKTSYEQYF.

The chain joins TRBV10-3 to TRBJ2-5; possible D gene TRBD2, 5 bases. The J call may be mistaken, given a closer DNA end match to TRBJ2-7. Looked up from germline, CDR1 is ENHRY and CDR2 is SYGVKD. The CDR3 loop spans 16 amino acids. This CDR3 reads CAISESVGVRAYEQYF. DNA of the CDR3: TGTGCCATCAGTGAGTCGGTCGGGGTGAGGGCCTACGAGCAGTACTTC.

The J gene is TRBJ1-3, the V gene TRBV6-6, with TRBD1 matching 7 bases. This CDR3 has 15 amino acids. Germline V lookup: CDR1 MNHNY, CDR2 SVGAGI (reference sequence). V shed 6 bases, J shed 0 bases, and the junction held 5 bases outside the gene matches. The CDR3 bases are TGTGCCAGCAGGACCAGACAGGGCTCTGGAAACACCATATATTTT. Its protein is CASRTRQGSGNTIYF.

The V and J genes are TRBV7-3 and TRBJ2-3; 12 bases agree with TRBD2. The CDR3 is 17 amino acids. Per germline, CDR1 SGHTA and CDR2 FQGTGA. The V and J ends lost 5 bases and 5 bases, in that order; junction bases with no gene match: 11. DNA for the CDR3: TGTGCCAGCAGCCTGGCCGGGACTAGCGGGCGGGGAGATACGCAGTATTTT. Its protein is CASSLAGTSGRGDTQYF.

The CDR3 DNA reads as TGTGCCAGCAATTTCGTCAGGTCCCTCGAATACGAGCAGTACTTC. Its translation is CASNFVRSLEYEQYF. The chain links TRBV2 to TRBJ2-7; D unresolved. V lost 7 bases to trimming and J lost 4 bases, with 20 bases between them. Germline CDR1 and CDR2: SNHLY and FYNNEI. The CDR3 is 15 residues long.

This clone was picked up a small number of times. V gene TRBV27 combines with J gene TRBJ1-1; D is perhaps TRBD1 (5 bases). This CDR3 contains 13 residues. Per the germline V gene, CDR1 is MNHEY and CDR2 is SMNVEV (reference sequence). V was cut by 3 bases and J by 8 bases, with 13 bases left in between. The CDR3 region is CASSLGGDKEAFF. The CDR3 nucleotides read TGTGCCAGCAGTTTGGGGGGAGATAAAGAAGCTTTCTTT.